These 24 T cell receptor beta chains share one sample of origin, sequenced in a study of T cells in Graves' hyperthyroidism and ophthalmopathy. TCR beta CDR3 regions were amplified from RNA. The primer set for the first-round RT-PCR of the TCR CDR3 was HTBI. TCRdb reprocessed the multiplex PCR reads with MiXCR, giving one entry per CDR3 protein. Of fewer than 350,000 distinct CDR3 sequences listed, 15% to 20% are singletons. The specimen was blood. All receptors derive from a woman between 45 and 65 years old with Graves' hyperthyroidism.

CDR3 region: CASSQRGDTDTQYF. DNA for the CDR3: TGTGCCAGCAGCCAACGGGGGGACACAGATACGCAGTATTTT. This chain links TRBV11-1 with TRBJ2-3; 7 bases align to TRBD2. V dropped 5 bases and J dropped 2; count of bases not matched to a gene: 4. This CDR3 region has 14 residues. CDR1 is SGHAT, CDR2 FQDESV, per germline (reference sequence). Drawing the rest from reference TRBV11-1 and TRBJ2-3, the complete variable domain is EAEVAQSPRYKITEKSQAVAFWCDPISGHATLYWYRQILGQGPELLVQFQDESVVDDSQLPKDRFSAERLKGVDSTLKIQPAELGDSAMYLCASSQRGDTDTQYFGPGTRLTVL.

The rearrangement joins TRBV28 to TRBJ2-7; no firm D call. The CDR3 length is 10 residues. CDR1 is MDHEN and CDR2 is SYDVKM in the germline V gene. V was trimmed by 8 bases and J by 3 bases, leaving 5 bases between them. CDR3 sequence reads: CASANYEQYF. In DNA form, the CDR3 reads TGTGCCAGCGCAAACTACGAGCAGTACTTC. Drawing the rest from reference TRBV28 and TRBJ2-7, the complete variable domain is DVKVTQSSRYLVKRTGEKVFLECVQDMDHENMFWYRQDPGLGLRLIYFSYDVKMKEKGDIPEGYSVSREKKERFSLILESASTNQTSMYLCASANYEQYFGPGTRLTVT.

A few counts support this clonotype. This chain joins TRBV2 and TRBJ1-3; D is ambiguous. V dropped 6 bases and J dropped 0 bases, with 24 bases sitting between them. The CDR3 runs to 19 residues. CDR1 and CDR2 (germline): SNHLY, FYNNEI. CDR3 nucleotides: TGTGCCAGCAGCCGTGAAAATTCGGTGGAACACTTCTCTGGAAACACCATATATTTT. Residues: CASSRENSVEHFSGNTIYF.

The chain couples TRBV24-1 to TRBJ2-5; tentative D call: TRBD2 (5 bases). The germline V gene has CDR1 KGHDR and CDR2 SFDVKD. Trimming took 2 bases from V and 5 from J, leaving 17 bases between them. The CDR3 is 16 residues long. This CDR3 reads CATSDSRPGIQETQYF. In nucleotides, the CDR3 is TGTGCCACCAGTGATTCGCGCCCCGGGATCCAGGAGACCCAGTACTTC.

The chain recombines TRBV6-4 with TRBJ1-3; D remains ambiguous. This CDR3 contains 14 residues. Germline loops: CDR1 MRHNA, CDR2 SNTAGT. V was pared by 1 base and J by 15 bases, with 19 bases between. CDR3 coding DNA: TGTGCCAGCAGTGACTGCACAACCAACCTCAAACGATATTTT. Translated, it gives CASSDCTTNLKRYF.

CDR3: CASSYEQGDQPQHF. The CDR3 DNA reads TGTGCCAGCAGTTACGAACAGGGGGATCAGCCCCAGCATTTT. This chain connects TRBV6-5 to TRBJ1-5, with 8 nucleotides matching TRBD1. With 2 bases clipped from V and 5 bases from J, the junction kept 2 bases outside the gene matches. This CDR3 region has 14 residues. The germline V gene encodes CDR1 MNHEY and CDR2 SVGAGI.

This clonotype was counted many times. V and J are TRBV12-3 or TRBV12-4 and TRBJ2-7; possibly TRBD1 or TRBD2 for D (5 bases each). Trimming cost V 8 bases and J 6 bases, with 14 bases left between them. CDR3 length: 12 amino acids. The CDR3 spells CASGYGTREQYF. DNA of the CDR3: TGTGCCAGCGGGTACGGGACGCGCGAGCAGTACTTC.

This clonotype was counted at least ten times. The chain couples TRBV30 to TRBJ2-7, with D tentatively TRBD1 or TRBD2 (5 bases each). The CDR3 runs 14 residues. V was cut by 1 base and J by 3 bases, with 13 bases left in between. Germline assignment: CDR1 GTSNPN and CDR2 SVGIG (reference sequence). The CDR3 sequence is CAWSGDEGFYEQYF. CDR3 DNA sequence: TGTGCCTGGAGTGGGGACGAGGGCTTCTACGAGCAGTACTTC.

This clonotype was picked up many times. The rearrangement uses TRBV18 and TRBJ2-1, with D maybe TRBD2 (6 bases). Germline V gives CDR1 KGHSH, CDR2 LQKENI. Trimming removed 3 bases from V and 8 bases from J, with 14 bases in between. The CDR3 runs 14 residues. The CDR3 protein is CASSPRSREDEQFF. The DNA of the CDR3 is TGTGCCAGCTCACCTCGATCCAGGGAGGATGAGCAGTTCTTC.

This clonotype was detected a few times. Here the CDR3 reads CSATQTSPAQYF. The CDR3 bases are TGCAGTGCTACACAAACTAGCCCGGCGCAGTATTTT. The genes are TRBV20-1 and TRBJ2-3, with D perhaps matching TRBD2 (6 bases). The CDR3 covers 12 residues. CDR1 is DFQATT and CDR2 is SNEGSKA in the germline V gene (reference sequence). Trimming took off 4 bases at V and 10 bases at J, with 15 bases between the two ends.

This clonotype has just a few counts. V is TRBV19 and J is TRBJ1-5; possible D gene TRBD1, 6 bases. Trimming shortened V by 10 bases and J by 3 bases, and 16 bases separated the two germline ends. Per germline, CDR1 LNHDA and CDR2 SQIVND (reference sequence). This CDR3 has 14 residues. The CDR3 protein is CATGSGQHNQPQHF. The CDR3 DNA is TGTGCCACCGGAAGCGGACAGCACAATCAGCCCCAGCATTTT.

This clonotype has just a few counts. V is TRBV28 and J is TRBJ2-7, with TRBD2 matching 9 bases. The germline V gene encodes CDR1 MDHEN and CDR2 SYDVKM. V dropped 7 bases and J dropped 4; count of bases not matched to a gene: 32. CDR3 size: 22 residues. CDR3 sequence: CASTTPLGREGIAGAGWYEQYF. As DNA, the CDR3 is TGTGCCAGCACTACCCCGCTGGGCCGGGAGGGAATAGCGGGAGCGGGTTGGTACGAGCAGTACTTC.

This clonotype was seen more than once but under ten times. The chain couples TRBV6-1 to TRBJ1-6; the D is unclear. Germline V CDR1 and CDR2: MNHNS, SASEGT. The V end lost 2 bases, the J end lost 7 bases, and 15 bases lay between the germline ends. The CDR3 loop spans 16 amino acids. The CDR3: CASSELIGSGNSPLHF. The CDR3 nucleotides are TGTGCCAGCAGTGAACTGATAGGGAGCGGAAATTCACCCCTCCACTTT.

The chain uses TRBV29-1 and TRBJ2-7, with D unclear. V lost 0 bases to trimming and J lost 5 bases, with 11 bases between them. The CDR3 runs to 13 residues. The germline V gene encodes CDR1 SQVTM and CDR2 ANQGSEA. This CDR3 is CSVEDGQTHEQYF. Written as DNA, the CDR3 is TGCAGCGTTGAAGACGGGCAGACGCACGAGCAGTACTTC.

Many counts were recorded for this clonotype. The V gene is TRBV5-5, the J gene TRBJ2-7, with TRBD1 as a possible D gene (6 bases). There are 14 residues in the CDR3. The V gene's germline CDR1 is SGHKS and CDR2 YYEKEE (reference sequence). The germline V and J ends were trimmed by 4 bases and 0 bases, with 11 bases remaining between them. This chain's CDR3 is CASSANRVSYEQYV. The CDR3 region has the DNA TGTGCCAGCAGCGCAAACAGGGTCTCCTACGAGCAGTACGTC.

The table lists this clonotype with a few counts. The J gene is TRBJ1-2, the V gene TRBV3-1; the match to TRBD1 covers 7 bases. The germline CDR1 and CDR2 sequences are LGHDT and YNNKEL (reference sequence). This CDR3 spans 15 amino acids. The V segment lost 2 bases and the J segment 3 bases; nucleotides outside the gene matches: 6. CDR3 in DNA: TGTGCCAGCAGCCAATTGGGACAGCCGTACTATGGCTACACCTTC. Translating gives CASSQLGQPYYGYTF.

Comment on this clonotype: Likely a read error: the CDR3 ends without its conserved phenylalanine or tryptophan. The chain couples TRBV18 to TRBJ1-1; D ambiguous. This CDR3 is 13 amino acids long. The germline CDR1 and CDR2 sequences are KGHSH and LQKENI. Trimming cost V 0 bases and J 1 base, with 3 bases left between them. DNA for the CDR3: TGTGCCAGCTCACCACCGGGGAACACTGAAGCTTTCTCT. As protein: CASSPPGNTEAFS.

This clonotype came up a few times. The chain couples TRBV6-1 to TRBJ1-5; tentative D call: TRBD1 (6 bases). This CDR3 comprises 16 residues. The V end was cut by 0 bases, the J end by 3 bases, with 12 bases between. Germline V CDR1 and CDR2: MNHNS, SASEGT. The CDR3 loop reads CASSEATDRFNQPQHF. In nucleotides, the CDR3 is TGTGCCAGCAGTGAAGCGACGGACAGATTCAATCAGCCCCAGCATTTT.

This clonotype was observed a single time. The V and J genes are TRBV3-1 and TRBJ1-5; D is undetermined. CDR1 is LGHDT and CDR2 is YNNKEL in the germline V gene (reference sequence). Trimming left V 5 bases short and J 6 bases short, with 11 bases between. The CDR3 length is 13 residues. This CDR3 reads CASSVESGQPQHF. CDR3 nucleotides: TGTGCCAGCAGCGTAGAGTCCGGTCAGCCCCAGCATTTT.

The CDR3 loop is CASPARRGSEKLFF. DNA for the CDR3: TGCGCCAGCCCTGCCCGGCGCGGGTCTGAAAAACTGTTTTTT. The chain carries TRBV10-1 and TRBJ1-4; D is undetermined. V shed 8 bases and J shed 7 bases, with 17 bases lying between them. Germline V lookup: CDR1 WNHNN, CDR2 SYGVQD (reference sequence). This CDR3 comprises 14 residues.

In its sample, this clonotype was seen many times. The chain's CDR3 is CASSFEYRTEQYF. CDR3 in DNA: TGTGCCAGCAGTTTTGAGTACCGTACTGAGCAGTACTTC. This chain connects TRBV12-3 or TRBV12-4 to TRBJ2-7, with unresolved D. The CDR3 loop spans 13 amino acids. The V end lost 3 bases, the J end lost 7 bases, and 13 bases lay between the germline ends.

This clonotype showed up many times. The genes are TRBV6-5 and TRBJ2-2; D uncertain. V dropped 0 bases and J dropped 5 bases, with 4 bases sitting between them. Germline V gene sequence: CDR1 MNHEY, CDR2 SVGAGI. The CDR3 loop spans 13 amino acids. The CDR3 loop is CASSYSGTGELFF. Written as DNA, the CDR3 is TGTGCCAGCAGTTACTCTGGGACCGGGGAGCTGTTTTTT.

J is TRBJ2-5 and V is TRBV6-2 or TRBV6-3; unclear D gene. There are 13 residues in the CDR3. CDR1 is MNHEY and CDR2 is SVGEGT in the germline V gene. Deletions cut 6 bases from V and 2 bases from J, with 10 bases between. CDR3: CASRRRTQETQYF. The CDR3 DNA is TGTGCCAGCAGGCGCCGAACTCAAGAGACCCAGTACTTC.

This chain links TRBV19 with TRBJ2-7; 8 bases align to TRBD1. J lost 4 bases, V lost 5 bases, and 10 bases had no gene match. The CDR3 runs to 15 residues. Germline CDR1 is LNHDA and CDR2 is SQIVND (reference sequence). Written as DNA, the CDR3 is TGTGCCAGTAGTCCGGCGAGACAGGGGAGGTACGAGCAGTACGTC. It codes for CASSPARQGRYEQYV.